The clone carrying this T cell receptor (beta chain) was counted a single time. This sample is drawn from a study of cytomegalovirus exposure and HLA in healthy donors. 13 Jbeta primers and 60 Vbeta primers were used for the PCR. The repertoire was sequenced with immunoSEQ multiplex PCR; TCRdb's copy has only in-frame clones and lacks some. The table shows roughly 250,000 clones, with under 90% occurring only once. Germline CDR1 SNHLY, CDR2 FYNNEI. This CDR3 contains 14 residues. V was clipped by 5 bases and J by 0 bases, with 8 bases between them. The source material was PBMCs. This TCR derives from a girl aged 2 to 10 in good health and CMV-seronegative. This chain links TRBV2 with TRBJ1-3; D not resolved. CDR3 amino acids: CASSKMSSGNTIYF. The DNA of the CDR3 is TGTGCCAGCAGTAAGATGAGCTCTGGAAACACCATATATTTT. Full variable domain (remainder filled in from reference TRBV2 and TRBJ1-3): EPEVTQTPSHQVTQMGQEVILRCVPISNHLYFYWYRQILGQKVEFLVSFYNNEISEKSEIFDDQFSVERPDGSNFTLKIRSTKLEDSAMYFCASSKMSSGNTIYFGEGSWLTVV.